This T cell receptor beta chain was observed in a study of blood T cell repertoires in COVID-19. The protocol was immunoSEQ multiplex PCR, while the TCRdb copy is restricted to in-frame clones and leaves out a portion. The sample lists about 220,000 clones, 82% occurring once. The germline V gene encodes CDR1 LGHDT and CDR2 YNNKEL (reference sequence). This CDR3 comprises 15 residues. Trimming took off 4 bases at V and 0 bases at J, with 9 bases between the two ends. The chain couples TRBV3-1 (or the pseudogene TRBV3-2) to TRBJ2-2; D unresolved. This receptor was obtained from a woman in her 70s with COVID-19, enrolled during active disease. Source material: peripheral blood. The CDR3 is CASSPTTANTGELFF. In DNA form, the CDR3 reads TGTGCCAGCAGCCCCACAACCGCGAACACCGGGGAGCTGTTTTTT.